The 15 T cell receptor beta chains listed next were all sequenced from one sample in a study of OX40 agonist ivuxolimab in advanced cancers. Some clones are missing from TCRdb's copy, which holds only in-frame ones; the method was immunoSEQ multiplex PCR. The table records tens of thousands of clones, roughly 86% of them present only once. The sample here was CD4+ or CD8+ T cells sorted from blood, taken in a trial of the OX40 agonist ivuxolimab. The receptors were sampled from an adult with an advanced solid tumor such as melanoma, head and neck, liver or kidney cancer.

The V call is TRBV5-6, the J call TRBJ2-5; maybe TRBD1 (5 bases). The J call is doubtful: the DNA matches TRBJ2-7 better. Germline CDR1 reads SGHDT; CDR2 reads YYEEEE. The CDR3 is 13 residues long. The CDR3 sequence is CASSFNRPYEQYF. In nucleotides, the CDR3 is TGTGCCAGCAGCTTCAACAGGCCTTACGAGCAGTACTTC.

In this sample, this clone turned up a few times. The CDR3 sequence: CAISEAGSNQPQHF. The CDR3 nucleotides are TGTGCCATCAGTGAGGCAGGGAGCAATCAGCCCCAGCATTTT. The gene calls are TRBV10-3 and TRBJ1-5, with D possibly matching TRBD1 (5 bases). CDR1 is ENHRY and CDR2 is SYGVKD in the germline V gene. Trimming pared 2 bases from V and 1 base from J, leaving 6 bases between. The CDR3 is 14 amino acids.

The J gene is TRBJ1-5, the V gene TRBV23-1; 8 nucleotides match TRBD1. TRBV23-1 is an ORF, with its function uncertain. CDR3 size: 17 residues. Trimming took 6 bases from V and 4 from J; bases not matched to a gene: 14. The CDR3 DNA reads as TGCGCCAGCAGACCCAAGGCACGGACAGGGCTGAATCAGCCCCAGCATTTT. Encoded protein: CASRPKARTGLNQPQHF.

CDR3 bases: TGTGCCAGCAGGCCACAGGGGATCGGGAGATACGAGCAGTACTTC. Protein sequence: CASRPQGIGRYEQYF. The chain carries TRBV5-6 and TRBJ2-7; TRBD1 is a possible D gene (7 bases). V lost 5 bases, J lost 4 bases, and 19 bases lay in between. Germline V gene sequence: CDR1 SGHDT, CDR2 YYEEEE. This CDR3 is built from 15 residues.

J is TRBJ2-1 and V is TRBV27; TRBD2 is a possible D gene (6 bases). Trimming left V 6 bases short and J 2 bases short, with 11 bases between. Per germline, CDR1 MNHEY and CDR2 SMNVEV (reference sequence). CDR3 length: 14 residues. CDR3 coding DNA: TGTGCCAGCAGCGGGACTCAGGCCTACAATGAGCAGTTCTTC. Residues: CASSGTQAYNEQFF.

The CDR3 DNA reads as TGTGCCAGCAGGTATCAGGGAGAGACCCAGTACTTC. It encodes CASRYQGETQYF. The chain is built from TRBV28 and TRBJ2-5, with TRBD1 as a possible D gene (5 bases). The CDR3 length is 12 residues. Germline-derived CDR1 and CDR2 are MDHEN and SYDVKM. The ends were cut back, 6 bases at V and 4 bases at J, with 9 bases in the middle.

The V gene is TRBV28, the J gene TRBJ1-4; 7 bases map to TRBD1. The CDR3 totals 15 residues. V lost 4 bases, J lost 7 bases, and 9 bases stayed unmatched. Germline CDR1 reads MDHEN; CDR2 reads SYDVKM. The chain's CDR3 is CASSSRQGAGEKLFF. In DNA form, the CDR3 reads TGTGCCAGCAGTTCACGACAGGGAGCGGGTGAAAAACTGTTTTTT.

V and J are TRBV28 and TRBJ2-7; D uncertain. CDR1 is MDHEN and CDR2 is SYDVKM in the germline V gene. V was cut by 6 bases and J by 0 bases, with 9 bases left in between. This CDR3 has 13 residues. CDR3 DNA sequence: TGTGCCAGCAGAGACCCCCCCTCCTACGAGCAGTACTTC. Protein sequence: CASRDPPSYEQYF.

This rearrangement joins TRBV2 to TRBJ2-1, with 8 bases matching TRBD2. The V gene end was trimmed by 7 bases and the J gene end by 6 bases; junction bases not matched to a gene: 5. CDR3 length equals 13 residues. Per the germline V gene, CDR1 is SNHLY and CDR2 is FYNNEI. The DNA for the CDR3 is TGTGCCAGCATCGGACTAGCAGTCAATGAGCAGTTCTTC. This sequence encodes CASIGLAVNEQFF.

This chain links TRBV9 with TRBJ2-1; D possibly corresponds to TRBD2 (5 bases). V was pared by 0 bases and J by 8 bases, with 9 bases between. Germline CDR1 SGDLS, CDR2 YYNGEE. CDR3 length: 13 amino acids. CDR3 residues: CASSVGSGYEQFF. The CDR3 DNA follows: TGTGCCAGCAGCGTAGGAAGCGGCTATGAGCAGTTCTTC.

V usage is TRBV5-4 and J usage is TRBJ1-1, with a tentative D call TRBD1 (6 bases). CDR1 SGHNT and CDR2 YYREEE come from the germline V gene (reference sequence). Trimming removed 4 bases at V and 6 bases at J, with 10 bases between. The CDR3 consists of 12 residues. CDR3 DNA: TGTGCCAGCAGCCTACACAGGGCTGAAGCTTTCTTT. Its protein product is CASSLHRAEAFF.

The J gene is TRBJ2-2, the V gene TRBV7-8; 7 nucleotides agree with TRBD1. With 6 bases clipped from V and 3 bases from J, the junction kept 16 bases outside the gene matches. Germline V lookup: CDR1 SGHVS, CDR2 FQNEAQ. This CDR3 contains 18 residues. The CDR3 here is CASSSEPGTDLYTGELFF. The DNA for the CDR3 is TGTGCCAGCAGTTCAGAACCCGGGACAGACCTTTACACCGGGGAGCTGTTTTTT.

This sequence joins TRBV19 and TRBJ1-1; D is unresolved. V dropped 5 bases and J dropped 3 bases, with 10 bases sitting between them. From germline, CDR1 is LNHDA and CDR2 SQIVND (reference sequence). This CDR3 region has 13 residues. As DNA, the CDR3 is TGTGCCAGTAGTGTTGCTCTCCACACTGAAGCTTTCTTT. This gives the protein CASSVALHTEAFF.

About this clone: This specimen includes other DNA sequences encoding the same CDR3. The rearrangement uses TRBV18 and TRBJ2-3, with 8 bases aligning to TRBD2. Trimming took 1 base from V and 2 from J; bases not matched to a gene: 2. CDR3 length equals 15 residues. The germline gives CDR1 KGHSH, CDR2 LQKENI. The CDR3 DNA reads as TGTGCCAGCTCACCACTAGCGGGGTCCACAGATACGCAGTATTTT. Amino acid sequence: CASSPLAGSTDTQYF.

The CDR3 bases are TGCAGCGTTGAGGGACAGGGCCACGAGCAGTACTTC. It specifies CSVEGQGHEQYF. The chain employs TRBV29-1 and TRBJ2-7, with 9 bases fitting TRBD1. The length of the CDR3 is 12 residues. The ends lost 3 bases at V and 5 bases at J; junction bases unmatched: 2. Germline CDR1 is SQVTM and CDR2 is ANQGSEA.